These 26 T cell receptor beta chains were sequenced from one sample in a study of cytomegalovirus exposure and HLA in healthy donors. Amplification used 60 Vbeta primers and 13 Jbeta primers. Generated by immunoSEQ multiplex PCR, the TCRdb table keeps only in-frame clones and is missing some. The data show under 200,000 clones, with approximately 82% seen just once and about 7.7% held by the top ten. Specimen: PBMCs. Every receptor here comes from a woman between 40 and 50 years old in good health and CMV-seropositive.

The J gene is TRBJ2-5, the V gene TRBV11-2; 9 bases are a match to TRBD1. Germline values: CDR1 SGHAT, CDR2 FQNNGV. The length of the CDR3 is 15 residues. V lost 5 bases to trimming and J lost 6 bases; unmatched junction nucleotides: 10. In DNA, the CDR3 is TGTGCCAGCAGCCAAGGGGACAGGGTGTCAAAGACCCAGTACTTC. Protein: CASSQGDRVSKTQYF. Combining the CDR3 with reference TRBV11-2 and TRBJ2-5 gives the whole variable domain EAGVAQSPRYKIIEKRQSVAFWCNPISGHATLYWYQQILGQGPKLLIQFQNNGVVDDSQLPKDRFSAERLKGVDSTLKIQPAKLEDSAVYLCASSQGDRVSKTQYFGPGTRLLVL.

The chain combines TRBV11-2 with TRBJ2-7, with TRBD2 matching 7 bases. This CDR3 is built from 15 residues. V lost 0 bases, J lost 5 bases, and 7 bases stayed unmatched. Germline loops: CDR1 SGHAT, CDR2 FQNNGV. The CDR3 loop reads CASSLDLSLADEQYF. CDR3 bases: TGTGCCAGCAGCTTAGATCTGTCGCTAGCGGACGAGCAGTACTTC.

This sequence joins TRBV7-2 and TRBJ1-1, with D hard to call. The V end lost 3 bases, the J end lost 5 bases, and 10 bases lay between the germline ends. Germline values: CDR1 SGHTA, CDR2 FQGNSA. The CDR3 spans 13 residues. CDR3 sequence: CASSFAGRTEAFF. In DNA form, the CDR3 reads TGTGCCAGCAGCTTTGCGGGCAGGACTGAAGCTTTCTTT.

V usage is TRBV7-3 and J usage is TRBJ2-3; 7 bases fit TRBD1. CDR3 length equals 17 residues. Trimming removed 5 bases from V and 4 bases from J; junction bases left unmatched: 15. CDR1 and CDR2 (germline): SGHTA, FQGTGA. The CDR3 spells CASSKGFRDRVADTQYF. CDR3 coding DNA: TGTGCCAGCAGCAAGGGATTCCGTGACAGGGTCGCAGATACGCAGTATTTT.

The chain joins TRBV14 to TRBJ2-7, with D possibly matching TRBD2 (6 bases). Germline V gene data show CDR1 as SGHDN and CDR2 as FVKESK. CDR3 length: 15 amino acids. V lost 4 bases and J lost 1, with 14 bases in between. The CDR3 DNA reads TGTGCCAGCAGCCCCGGGACTCTCCTTTCCTACGAGCAGTACTTC. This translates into CASSPGTLLSYEQYF. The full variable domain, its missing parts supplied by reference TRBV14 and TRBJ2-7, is EAGVTQFPSHSVIEKGQTVTLRCDPISGHDNLYWYRRVMGKEIKFLLHFVKESKQDESGMPNNRFLAERTGGTYSTLKVQPAELEDSGVYFCASSPGTLLSYEQYFGPGTRLTVT.

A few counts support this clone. The CDR3, as DNA: TGCGCCAGCAGCTTGGAAGCTAGCGGGAGCACAGATACGCAGTATTTT. This gives the protein CASSLEASGSTDTQYF. The chain links TRBV5-1 to TRBJ2-3, with TRBD2 matching 8 bases. Germline CDR1 is SGHRS and CDR2 is YFSETQ. The length of the CDR3 is 16 residues. The V gene end was trimmed by 0 bases and the J gene end by 0 bases; junction bases not matched to a gene: 3.

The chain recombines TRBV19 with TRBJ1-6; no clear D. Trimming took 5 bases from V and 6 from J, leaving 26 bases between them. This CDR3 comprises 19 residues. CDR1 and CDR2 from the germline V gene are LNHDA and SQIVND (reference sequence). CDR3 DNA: TGTGCCAGTAGTGGATACGACGGGAATGCGGTGGGAGGTAATTCACCCCTCCACTTT. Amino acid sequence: CASSGYDGNAVGGNSPLHF.

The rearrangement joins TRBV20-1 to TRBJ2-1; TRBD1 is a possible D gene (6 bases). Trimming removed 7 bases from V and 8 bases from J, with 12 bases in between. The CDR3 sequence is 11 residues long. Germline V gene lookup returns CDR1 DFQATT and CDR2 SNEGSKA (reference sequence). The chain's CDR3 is CSEAKGDEQFF. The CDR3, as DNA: TGCAGTGAGGCGAAGGGGGATGAGCAGTTCTTC.

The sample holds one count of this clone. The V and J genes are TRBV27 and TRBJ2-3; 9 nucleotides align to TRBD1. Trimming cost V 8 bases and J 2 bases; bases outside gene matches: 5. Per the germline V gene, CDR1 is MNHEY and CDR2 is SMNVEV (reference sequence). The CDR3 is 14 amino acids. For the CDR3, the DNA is TGTGCCAGCCGGGACAGGGTCCCCACAGATACGCAGTATTTT. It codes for CASRDRVPTDTQYF.

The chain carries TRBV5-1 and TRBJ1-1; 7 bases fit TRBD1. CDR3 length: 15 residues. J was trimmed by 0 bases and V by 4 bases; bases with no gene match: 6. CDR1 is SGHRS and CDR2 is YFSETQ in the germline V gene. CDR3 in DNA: TGCGCCAGCAGCCGTATGGGACAGCTGAACACTGAAGCTTTCTTT. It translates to CASSRMGQLNTEAFF.

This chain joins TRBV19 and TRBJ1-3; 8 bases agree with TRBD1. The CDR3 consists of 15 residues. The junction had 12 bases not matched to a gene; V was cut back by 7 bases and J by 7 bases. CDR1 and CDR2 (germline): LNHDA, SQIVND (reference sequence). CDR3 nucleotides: TGTGCCAGTACCCTTGGGACAGGTAGTGGCAACACCATATATTTT. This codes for CASTLGTGSGNTIYF.

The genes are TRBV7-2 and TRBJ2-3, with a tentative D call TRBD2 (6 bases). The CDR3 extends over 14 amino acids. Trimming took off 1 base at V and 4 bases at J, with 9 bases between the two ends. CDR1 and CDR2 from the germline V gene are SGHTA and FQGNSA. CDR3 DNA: TGTGCCAGCAGCTTAGGAGGAGGGGCAGATACGCAGTATTTT. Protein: CASSLGGGADTQYF.

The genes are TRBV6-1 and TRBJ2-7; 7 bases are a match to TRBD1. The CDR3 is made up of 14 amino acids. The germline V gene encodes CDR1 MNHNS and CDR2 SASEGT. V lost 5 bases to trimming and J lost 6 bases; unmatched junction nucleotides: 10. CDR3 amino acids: CASSTRQGPSEQYF. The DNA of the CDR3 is TGTGCCAGCAGTACAAGACAGGGACCCTCCGAGCAGTACTTC.

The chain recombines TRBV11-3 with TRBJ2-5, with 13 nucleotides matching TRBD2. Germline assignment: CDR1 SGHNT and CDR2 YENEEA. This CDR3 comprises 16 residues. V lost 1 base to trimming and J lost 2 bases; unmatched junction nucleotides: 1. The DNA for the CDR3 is TGTGCCAGCAGCTTAGGGGGACTAGCGGGGCAAGAGACCCAGTACTTC. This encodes CASSLGGLAGQETQYF.

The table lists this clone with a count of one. CDR3: CATASLSGGYEQYF. The CDR3 DNA sequence: TGTGCCACGGCGAGTCTATCGGGGGGCTACGAGCAGTACTTC. This chain uses TRBV6-5 with TRBJ2-7; 7 bases align to TRBD2. The trim removed 10 bases at V and 3 bases at J, leaving 12 bases unmatched. CDR1 MNHEY and CDR2 SVGAGI come from the germline V gene. This CDR3 is 14 amino acids long.

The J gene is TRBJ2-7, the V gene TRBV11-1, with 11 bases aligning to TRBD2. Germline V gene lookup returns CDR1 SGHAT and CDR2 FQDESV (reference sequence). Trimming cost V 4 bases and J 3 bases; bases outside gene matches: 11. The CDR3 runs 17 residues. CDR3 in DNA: TGTGCCAGCAGCTCCATAAACATAGCGGGAGGGATCTACGAGCAGTACTTC. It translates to CASSSINIAGGIYEQYF. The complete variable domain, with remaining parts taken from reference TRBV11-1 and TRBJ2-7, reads EAEVAQSPRYKITEKSQAVAFWCDPISGHATLYWYRQILGQGPELLVQFQDESVVDDSQLPKDRFSAERLKGVDSTLKIQPAELGDSAMYLCASSSINIAGGIYEQYFGPGTRLTVT.

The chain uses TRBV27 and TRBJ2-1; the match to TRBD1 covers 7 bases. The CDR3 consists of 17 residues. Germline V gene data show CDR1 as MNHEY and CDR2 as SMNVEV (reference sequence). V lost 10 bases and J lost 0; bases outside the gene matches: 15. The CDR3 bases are TGTGCCACCCAGGGGGTTTCGGGAATTAGCTCCTACAATGAGCAGTTCTTC. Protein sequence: CATQGVSGISSYNEQFF.

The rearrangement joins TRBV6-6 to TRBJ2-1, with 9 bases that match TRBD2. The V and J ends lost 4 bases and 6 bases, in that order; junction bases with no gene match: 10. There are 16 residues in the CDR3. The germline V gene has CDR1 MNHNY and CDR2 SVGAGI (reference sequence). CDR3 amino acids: CASSSRTSATANEQFF. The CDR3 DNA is TGTGCCAGCAGTTCTCGGACTAGCGCCACCGCCAATGAGCAGTTCTTC.

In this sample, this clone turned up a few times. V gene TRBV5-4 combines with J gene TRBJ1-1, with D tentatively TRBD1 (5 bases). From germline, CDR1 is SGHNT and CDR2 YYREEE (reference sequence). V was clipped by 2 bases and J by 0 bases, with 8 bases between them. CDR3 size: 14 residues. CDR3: CASSFGGMNTEAFF. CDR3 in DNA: TGTGCCAGCAGCTTCGGGGGGATGAACACTGAAGCTTTCTTT. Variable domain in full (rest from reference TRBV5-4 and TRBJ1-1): ETGVTQSPTHLIKTRGQQVTLRCSSQSGHNTVSWYQQALGQGPQFIFQYYREEENGRGNFPPRFSGLQFPNYSSELNVNALELDDSALYLCASSFGGMNTEAFFGQGTRLTVV.

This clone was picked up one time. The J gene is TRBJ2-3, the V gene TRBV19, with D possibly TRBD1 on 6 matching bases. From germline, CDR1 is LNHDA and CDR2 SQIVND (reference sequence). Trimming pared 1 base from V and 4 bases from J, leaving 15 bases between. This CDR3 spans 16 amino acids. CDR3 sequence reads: CASSIVGPEGADTQYF. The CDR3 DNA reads TGTGCCAGTAGTATAGTAGGCCCAGAGGGGGCAGATACGCAGTATTTT.

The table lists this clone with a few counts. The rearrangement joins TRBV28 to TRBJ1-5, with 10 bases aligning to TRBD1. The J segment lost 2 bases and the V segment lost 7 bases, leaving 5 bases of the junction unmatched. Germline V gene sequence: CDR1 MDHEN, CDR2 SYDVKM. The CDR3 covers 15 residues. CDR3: CASKYGTGGNQPQHF. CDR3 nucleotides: TGTGCCAGCAAATATGGGACAGGGGGCAATCAGCCCCAGCATTTT.

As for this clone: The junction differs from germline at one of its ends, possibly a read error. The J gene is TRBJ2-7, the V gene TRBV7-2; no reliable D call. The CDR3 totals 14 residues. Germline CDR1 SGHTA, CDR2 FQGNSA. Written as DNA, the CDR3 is TGTGCCAGCAGCTTAGATTTGCATACCTATGAGCAGTACTTC. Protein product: CASSLDLHTYEQYF.

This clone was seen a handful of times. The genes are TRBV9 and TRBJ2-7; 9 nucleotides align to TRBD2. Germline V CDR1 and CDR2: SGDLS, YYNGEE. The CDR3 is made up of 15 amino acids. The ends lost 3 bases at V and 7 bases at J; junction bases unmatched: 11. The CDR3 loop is CASSAIPGLAGEQYF. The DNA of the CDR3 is TGTGCCAGCAGCGCAATACCGGGACTAGCTGGGGAGCAGTACTTC.

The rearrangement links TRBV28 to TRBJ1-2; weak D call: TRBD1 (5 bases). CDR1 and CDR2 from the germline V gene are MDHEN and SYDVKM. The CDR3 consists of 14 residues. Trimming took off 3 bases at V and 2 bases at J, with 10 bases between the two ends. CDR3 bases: TGTGCCAGCAGTTTTGTCGGGGGGAACTATGGCTACACCTTC. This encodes CASSFVGGNYGYTF.

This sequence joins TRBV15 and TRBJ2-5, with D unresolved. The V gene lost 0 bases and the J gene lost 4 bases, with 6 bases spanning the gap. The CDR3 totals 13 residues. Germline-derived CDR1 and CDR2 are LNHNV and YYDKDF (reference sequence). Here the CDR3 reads CATSRDQAETQYF. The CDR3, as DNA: TGTGCCACCAGCAGAGATCAAGCAGAGACCCAGTACTTC.

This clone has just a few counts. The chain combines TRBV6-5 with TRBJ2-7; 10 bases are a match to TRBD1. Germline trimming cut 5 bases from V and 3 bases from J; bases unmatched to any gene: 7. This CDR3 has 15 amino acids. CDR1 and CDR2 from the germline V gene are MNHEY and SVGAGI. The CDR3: CASSRMTGGGYEQYF. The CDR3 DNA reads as TGTGCCAGCAGTCGTATGACAGGGGGCGGCTACGAGCAGTACTTC.